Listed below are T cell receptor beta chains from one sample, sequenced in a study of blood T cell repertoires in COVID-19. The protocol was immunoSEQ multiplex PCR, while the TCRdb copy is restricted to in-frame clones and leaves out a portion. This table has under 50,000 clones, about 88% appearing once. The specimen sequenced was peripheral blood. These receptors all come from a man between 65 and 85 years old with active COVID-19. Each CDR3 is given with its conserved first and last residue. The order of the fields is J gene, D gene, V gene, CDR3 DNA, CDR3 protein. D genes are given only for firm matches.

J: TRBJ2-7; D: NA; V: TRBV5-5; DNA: TGTGCCAGCAGCTTGGAGCCCAGGGTACGCTCCTACGAGCAGTACTTC; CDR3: CASSLEPRVRSYEQYF
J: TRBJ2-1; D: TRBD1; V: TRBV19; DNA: TGTGCCAGTAGTTTGGTCAGGGGGATCGGCAATGAGCAGTTCTTC; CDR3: CASSLVRGIGNEQFF
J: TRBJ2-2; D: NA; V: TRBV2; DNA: TGTGCCAGCAGACAGGGATCGAACACCGGGGAGCTGTTTTTT; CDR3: CASRQGSNTGELFF
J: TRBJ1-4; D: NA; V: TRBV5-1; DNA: TGCGCCAGCAGCTTATCGGGTTCAACTAATGAAAAACTGTTTTTT; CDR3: CASSLSGSTNEKLFF
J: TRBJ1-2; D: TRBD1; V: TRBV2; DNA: TGTGCCAGCAGTGGGACAGGGGGCCGAGGCTACACCTTC; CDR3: CASSGTGGRGYTF
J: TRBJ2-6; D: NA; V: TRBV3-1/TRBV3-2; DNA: TGTGCCAGCAGGGGAGGCTGGGCCAACGTCCTGACTTTC; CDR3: CASRGGWANVLTF
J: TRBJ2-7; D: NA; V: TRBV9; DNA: TGTGCCAGCAGCGTAGCTGGTCAGGACTACGAGCAGTACTTC; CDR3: CASSVAGQDYEQYF
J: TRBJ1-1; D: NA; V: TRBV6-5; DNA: TGTGCCACCCCGTGGAGGGGTCGGACTGAAGCTTTCTTT; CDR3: CATPWRGRTEAFF
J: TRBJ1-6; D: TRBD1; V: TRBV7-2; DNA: TGTGCCAGCAGCCGGACAGGGGGAGATTCACCCCTCCACTTT; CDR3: CASSRTGGDSPLHF
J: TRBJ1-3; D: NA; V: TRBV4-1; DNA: TGCGCCAGCAGCCCACGGTATCTCTCTGGAAACACCATATATTTT; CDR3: CASSPRYLSGNTIYF
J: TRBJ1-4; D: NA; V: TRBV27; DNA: TGTGCCAGCAGTCAAAGGAGGGGTGAAAAACTGTTTTTT; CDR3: CASSQRRGEKLFF
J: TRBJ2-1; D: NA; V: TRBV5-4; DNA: TGTGCCAGCAGCCGGGTATCCGGGGGAGAGCAGTTCTTC; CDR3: CASSRVSGGEQFF
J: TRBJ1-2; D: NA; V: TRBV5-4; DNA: TGTGCCAGCAGCTTAGACAGGCGCGGAGGCTACACCTTC; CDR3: CASSLDRRGGYTF